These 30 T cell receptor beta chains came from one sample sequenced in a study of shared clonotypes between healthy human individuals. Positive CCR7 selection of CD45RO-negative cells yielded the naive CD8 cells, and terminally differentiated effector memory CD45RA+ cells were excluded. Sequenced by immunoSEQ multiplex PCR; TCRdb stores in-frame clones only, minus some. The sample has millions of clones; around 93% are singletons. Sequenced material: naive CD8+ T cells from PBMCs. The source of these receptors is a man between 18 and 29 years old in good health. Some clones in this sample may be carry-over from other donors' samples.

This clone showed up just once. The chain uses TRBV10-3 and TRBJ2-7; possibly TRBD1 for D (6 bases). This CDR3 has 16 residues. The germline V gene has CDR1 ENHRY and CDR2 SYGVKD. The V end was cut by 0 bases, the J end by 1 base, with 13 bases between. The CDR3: CAISESSGDRSYEQYF. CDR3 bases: TGTGCCATCAGTGAGTCCTCAGGGGACCGATCCTACGAGCAGTACTTC.

CDR3 sequence: CASSVTRSNEQFF. Here the CDR3 DNA reads TGCGCCAGCAGTGTAACCCGTTCGAATGAGCAGTTCTTC. The V gene is TRBV4-1, the J gene TRBJ2-1; no clear D. Germline CDR1 and CDR2: MGHRA and YSYEKL. V was shortened by 6 bases and J by 7 bases, with 13 bases between the two germline ends. There are 13 residues in the CDR3.

The CDR3 reads CAWWSGTEQFF. In nucleotides, the CDR3 is TGTGCCTGGTGGTCCGGGACCGAGCAGTTCTTC. The chain recombines TRBV30 with TRBJ2-1; D is tentatively TRBD1 or TRBD2 (5 bases each). The CDR3 totals 11 residues. Trimming cost V 5 bases and J 10 bases, with 12 bases left between them. Germline values: CDR1 GTSNPN, CDR2 SVGIG (reference sequence).

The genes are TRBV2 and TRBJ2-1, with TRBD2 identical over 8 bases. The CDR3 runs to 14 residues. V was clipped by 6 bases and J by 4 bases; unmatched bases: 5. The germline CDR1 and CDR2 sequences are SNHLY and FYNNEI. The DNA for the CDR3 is TGTGCCAGCAGAAGCGGGAGAGGGTACAATGAGCAGTTCTTC. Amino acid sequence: CASRSGRGYNEQFF.

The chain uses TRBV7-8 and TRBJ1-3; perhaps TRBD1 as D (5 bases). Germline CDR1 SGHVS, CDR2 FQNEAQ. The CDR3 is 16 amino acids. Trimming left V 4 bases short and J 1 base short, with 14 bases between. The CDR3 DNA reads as TGTGCCAGCAGCTCAGAAGCAGGGCATTCTGGAAACACCATATATTTT. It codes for CASSSEAGHSGNTIYF.

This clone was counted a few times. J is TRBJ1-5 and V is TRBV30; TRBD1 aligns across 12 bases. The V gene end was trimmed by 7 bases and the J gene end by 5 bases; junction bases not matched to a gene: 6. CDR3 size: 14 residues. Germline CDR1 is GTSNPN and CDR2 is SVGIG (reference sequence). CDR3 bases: TGTGCCTACAGGGGACAGGGGGCCCATCAGCCCCAGCATTTT. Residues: CAYRGQGAHQPQHF.

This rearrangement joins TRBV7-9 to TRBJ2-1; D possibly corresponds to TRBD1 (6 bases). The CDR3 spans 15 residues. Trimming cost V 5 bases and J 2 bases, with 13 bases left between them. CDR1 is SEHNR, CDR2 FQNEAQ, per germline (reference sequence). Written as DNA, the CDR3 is TGTGCCAGCAGCCCAGTAGAGGGGGCCTACAATGAGCAGTTCTTC. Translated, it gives CASSPVEGAYNEQFF.

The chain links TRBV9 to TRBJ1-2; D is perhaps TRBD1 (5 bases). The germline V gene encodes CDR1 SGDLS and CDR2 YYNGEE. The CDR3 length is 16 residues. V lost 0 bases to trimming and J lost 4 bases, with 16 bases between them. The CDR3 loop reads CASSVDGTPTPYGYTF. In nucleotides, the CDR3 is TGTGCCAGCAGCGTAGACGGGACTCCCACTCCCTATGGCTACACCTTC.

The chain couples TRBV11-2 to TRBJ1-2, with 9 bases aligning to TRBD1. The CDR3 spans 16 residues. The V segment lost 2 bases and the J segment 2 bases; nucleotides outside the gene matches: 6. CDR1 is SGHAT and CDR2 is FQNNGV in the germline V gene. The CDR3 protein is CASSLNRGQGNYGYTF. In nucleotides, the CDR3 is TGTGCCAGCAGCTTAAATCGGGGACAGGGAAACTATGGCTACACCTTC.

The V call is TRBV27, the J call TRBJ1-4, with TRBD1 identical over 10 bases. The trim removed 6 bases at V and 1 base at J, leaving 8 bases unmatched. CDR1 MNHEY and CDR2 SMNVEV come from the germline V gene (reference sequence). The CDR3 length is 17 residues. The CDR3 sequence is CASRDGTGAITNEKLFF. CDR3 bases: TGTGCCAGCAGGGATGGGACAGGGGCGATAACTAATGAAAAACTGTTTTTT.

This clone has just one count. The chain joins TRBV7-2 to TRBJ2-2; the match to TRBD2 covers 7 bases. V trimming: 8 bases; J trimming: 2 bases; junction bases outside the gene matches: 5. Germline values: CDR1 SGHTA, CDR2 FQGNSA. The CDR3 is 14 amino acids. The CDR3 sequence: CASWGGFNTGELFF. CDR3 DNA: TGTGCCAGCTGGGGGGGATTCAACACCGGGGAGCTGTTTTTT.

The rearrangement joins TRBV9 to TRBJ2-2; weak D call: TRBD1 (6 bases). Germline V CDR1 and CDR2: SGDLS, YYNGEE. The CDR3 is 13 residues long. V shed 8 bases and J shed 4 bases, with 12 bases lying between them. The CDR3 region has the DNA TGTGCCAGTACAGGGCTCCTCACCGGGGAGCTGTTTTTT. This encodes CASTGLLTGELFF.

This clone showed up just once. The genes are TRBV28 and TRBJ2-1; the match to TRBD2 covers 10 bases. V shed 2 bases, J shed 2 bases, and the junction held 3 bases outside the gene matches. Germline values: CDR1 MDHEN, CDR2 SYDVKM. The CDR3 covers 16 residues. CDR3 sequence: CASSLLLAGTYNEQFF. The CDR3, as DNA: TGTGCCAGCAGTTTACTACTAGCGGGGACCTACAATGAGCAGTTCTTC.

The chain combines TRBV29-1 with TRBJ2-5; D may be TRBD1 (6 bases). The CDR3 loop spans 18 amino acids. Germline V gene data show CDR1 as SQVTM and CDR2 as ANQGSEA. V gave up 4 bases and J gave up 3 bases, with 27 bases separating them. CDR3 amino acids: CSVVGQGKVWVNEETQYF. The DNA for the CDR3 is TGCAGCGTTGTTGGCCAGGGGAAGGTTTGGGTCAACGAAGAGACCCAGTACTTC.

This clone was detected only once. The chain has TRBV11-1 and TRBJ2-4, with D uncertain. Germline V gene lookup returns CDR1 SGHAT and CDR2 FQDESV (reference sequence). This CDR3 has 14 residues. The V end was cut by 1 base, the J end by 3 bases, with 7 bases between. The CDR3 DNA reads TGTGCCAGCAGCTTAGGGATTGGCAAAAACATTCAGTACTTC. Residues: CASSLGIGKNIQYF.

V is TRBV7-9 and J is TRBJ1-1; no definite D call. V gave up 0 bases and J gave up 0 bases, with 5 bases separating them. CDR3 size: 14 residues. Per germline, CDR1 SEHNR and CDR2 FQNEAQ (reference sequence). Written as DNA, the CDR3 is TGTGCCAGCAGCTTAGCGTGGGTGAACACTGAAGCTTTCTTT. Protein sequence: CASSLAWVNTEAFF.

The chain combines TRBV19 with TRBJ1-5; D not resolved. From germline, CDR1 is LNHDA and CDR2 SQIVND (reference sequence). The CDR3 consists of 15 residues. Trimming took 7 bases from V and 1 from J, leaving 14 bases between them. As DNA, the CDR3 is TGTGCCAGTACCGGTTCATGGCCCAGCAATCAGCCCCAGCATTTT. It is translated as CASTGSWPSNQPQHF. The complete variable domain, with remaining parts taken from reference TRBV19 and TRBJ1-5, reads DGGITQSPKYLFRKEGQNVTLSCEQNLNHDAMYWYRQDPGQGLRLIYYSQIVNDFQKGDIAEGYSVSREKKESFPLTVTSAQKNPTAFYLCASTGSWPSNQPQHFGDGTRLSIL.

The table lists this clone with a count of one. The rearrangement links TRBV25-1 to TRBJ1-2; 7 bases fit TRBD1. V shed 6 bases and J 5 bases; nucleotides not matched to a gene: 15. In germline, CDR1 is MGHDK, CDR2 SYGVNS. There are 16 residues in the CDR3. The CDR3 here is CASRGLGGGGIYGYTF. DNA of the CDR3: TGTGCCAGCAGAGGATTAGGGGGCGGGGGAATTTATGGCTACACCTTC.

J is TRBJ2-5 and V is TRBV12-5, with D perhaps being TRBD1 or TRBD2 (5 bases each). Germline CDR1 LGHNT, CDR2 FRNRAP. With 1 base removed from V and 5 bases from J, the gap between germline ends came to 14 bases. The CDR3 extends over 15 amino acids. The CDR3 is CASGLGQRTGETQYF. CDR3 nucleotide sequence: TGTGCTAGTGGTTTGGGACAGAGGACTGGGGAGACCCAGTACTTC.

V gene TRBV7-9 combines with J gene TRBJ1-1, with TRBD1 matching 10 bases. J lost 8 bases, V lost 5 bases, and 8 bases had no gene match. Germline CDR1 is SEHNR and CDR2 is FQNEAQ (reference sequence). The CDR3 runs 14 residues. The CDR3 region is CASSVTGGGIEAFF. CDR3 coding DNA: TGTGCCAGCAGCGTGACAGGGGGCGGGATAGAAGCTTTCTTT.

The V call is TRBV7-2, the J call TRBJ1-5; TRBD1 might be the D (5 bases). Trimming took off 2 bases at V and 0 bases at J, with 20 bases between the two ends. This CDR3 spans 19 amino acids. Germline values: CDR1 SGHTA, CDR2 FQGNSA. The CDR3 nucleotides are TGTGCCAGCAGCTTATCTAGAAGCGACAGCTTGTATAGCAATCAGCCCCAGCATTTT. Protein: CASSLSRSDSLYSNQPQHF.

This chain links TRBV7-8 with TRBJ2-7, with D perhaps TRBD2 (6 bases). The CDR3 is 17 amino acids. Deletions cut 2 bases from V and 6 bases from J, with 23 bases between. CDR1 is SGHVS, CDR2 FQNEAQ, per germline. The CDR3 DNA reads TGTGCCAGCAGCTTAAGTGCAGTGGTCGGGAGTCTTGTCGAGCAGTACTTC. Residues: CASSLSAVVGSLVEQYF.

CDR3 bases: TGTGCCAGCAGTGAACGTGTAGGGGGCTTGACAGATACGCAGTATTTT. Residues: CASSERVGGLTDTQYF. This chain uses TRBV2 with TRBJ2-3; TRBD1 matches at 7 bases. This CDR3 is 16 amino acids long. Germline lookup yields CDR1 SNHLY and CDR2 FYNNEI. The trim removed 2 bases at V and 3 bases at J, leaving 8 bases unmatched. Combining the CDR3 with reference TRBV2 and TRBJ2-3 gives the whole variable domain EPEVTQTPSHQVTQMGQEVILRCVPISNHLYFYWYRQILGQKVEFLVSFYNNEISEKSEIFDDQFSVERPDGSNFTLKIRSTKLEDSAMYFCASSERVGGLTDTQYFGPGTRLTVL.

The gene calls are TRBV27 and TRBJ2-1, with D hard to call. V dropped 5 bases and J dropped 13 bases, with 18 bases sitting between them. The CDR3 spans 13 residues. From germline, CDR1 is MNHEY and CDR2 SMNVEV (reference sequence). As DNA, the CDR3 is TGTGCCAGCAGTCCAAGCGACCTACCCGAACAGTTCTTC. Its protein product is CASSPSDLPEQFF.

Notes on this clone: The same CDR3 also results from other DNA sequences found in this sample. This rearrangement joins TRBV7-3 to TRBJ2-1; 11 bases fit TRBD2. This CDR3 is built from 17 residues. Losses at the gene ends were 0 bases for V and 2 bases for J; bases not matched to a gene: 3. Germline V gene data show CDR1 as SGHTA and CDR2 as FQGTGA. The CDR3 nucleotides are TGTGCCAGCAGCTTAACGGGGGGACTAGCGGCCTACAATGAGCAGTTCTTC. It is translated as CASSLTGGLAAYNEQFF. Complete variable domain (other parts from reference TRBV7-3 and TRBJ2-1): GAGVSQTPSNKVTEKGKYVELRCDPISGHTALYWYRQSLGQGPEFLIYFQGTGAADDSGLPNDRFFAVRPEGSVSTLKIQRTERGDSAVYLCASSLTGGLAAYNEQFFGPGTRLTVL.

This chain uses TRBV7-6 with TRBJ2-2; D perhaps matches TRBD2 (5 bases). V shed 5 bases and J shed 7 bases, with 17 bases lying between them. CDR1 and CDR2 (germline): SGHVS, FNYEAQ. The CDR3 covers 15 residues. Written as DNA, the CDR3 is TGTGCCAGCAGCAGCCAAGTCCGGGGAGACGGGGAGCTGTTTTTT. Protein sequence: CASSSQVRGDGELFF.

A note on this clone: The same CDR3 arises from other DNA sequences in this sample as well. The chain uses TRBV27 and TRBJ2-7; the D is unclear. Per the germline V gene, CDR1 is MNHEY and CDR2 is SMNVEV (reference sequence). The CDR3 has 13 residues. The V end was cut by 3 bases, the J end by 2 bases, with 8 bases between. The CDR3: CASSFGATYEQYF. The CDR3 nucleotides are TGTGCCAGCAGTTTCGGCGCTACCTACGAGCAGTACTTC.

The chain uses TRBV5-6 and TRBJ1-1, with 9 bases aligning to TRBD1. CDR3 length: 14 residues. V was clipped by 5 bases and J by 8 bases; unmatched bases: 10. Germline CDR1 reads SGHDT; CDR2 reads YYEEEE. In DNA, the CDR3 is TGTGCCAGCAGTTGGACAGGGGAGGGGGCCGAAGCTTTCTTT. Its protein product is CASSWTGEGAEAFF.

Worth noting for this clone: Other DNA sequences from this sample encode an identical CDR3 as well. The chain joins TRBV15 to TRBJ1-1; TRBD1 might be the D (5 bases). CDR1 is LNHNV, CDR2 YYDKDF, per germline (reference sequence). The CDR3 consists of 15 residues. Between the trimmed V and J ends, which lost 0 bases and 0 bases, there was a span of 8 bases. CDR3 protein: CATSRDRGLNTEAFF. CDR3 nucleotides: TGTGCCACCAGCAGAGATAGGGGTTTGAACACTGAAGCTTTCTTT.

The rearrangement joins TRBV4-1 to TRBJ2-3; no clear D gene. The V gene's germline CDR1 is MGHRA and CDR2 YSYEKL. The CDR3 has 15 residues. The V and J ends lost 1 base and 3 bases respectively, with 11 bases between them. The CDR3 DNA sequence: TGCGCCAGCAGCCAAGTGCAAGGAATGACAGATACGCAGTATTTT. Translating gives CASSQVQGMTDTQYF.